A selection of T cell receptor beta chains follows, all from one sample in a study of T-cell memory formation after mild COVID-19. TCRdb recomputed calls from the 5' RACE reads with MiXCR, one row per CDR3 protein. The table lists some 120,000 distinct CDR3 sequences, about 17% of them singletons. The sequenced sample was PBMCs or a T cell subset sorted from them (not recorded which). These receptors all stem from an adult woman who had mild COVID-19 (a few samples of this study predate the infection). Cell type and time point are not known. CDR3s include the opening cysteine and the closing phenylalanine or tryptophan. D genes are given only for firm matches. Clone size is shown for a subset of rows, as once, few, many or a class of expanded clone.

CDR3aa	CDR3nt	v_gene	j_gene	abundance	d_gene
CASTLKGGARTGELFF	TGTGCCAGCACCCTAAAGGGGGGGGCTCGTACCGGGGAGCTGTTTTTT	TRBV27	TRBJ2-2	few	NA
CASSLRLAGGSYNEQFF	TGTGCCAGCAGCTTACGACTAGCGGGGGGCTCCTACAATGAGCAGTTCTTC	TRBV7-9	TRBJ2-1	NA	TRBD2
CASSSDPTGTQYF	TGTGCCAGCAGCTCTGACCCGACGGGGACCCAGTACTTC	TRBV7-9	TRBJ2-5	NA	NA
CSASPSRTSTDTQYF	TGCAGTGCTTCGCCCTCTCGGACTTCGACAGATACGCAGTATTTT	TRBV20-1	TRBJ2-3	NA	NA
CASSQGGLAGVPFYNEQFF	TGCGCCAGCAGCCAAGGGGGACTAGCGGGAGTCCCCTTCTACAATGAGCAGTTCTTC	TRBV4-3	TRBJ2-1	NA	TRBD2
CATSDQGQISGANVLTF	TGTGCCACCAGTGATCAAGGACAGATCTCTGGGGCCAACGTCCTGACTTTC	TRBV24-1	TRBJ2-6	NA	NA
CATSHPGEIGGETQYF	TGTGCCACCAGTCACCCGGGGGAAATCGGAGGGGAGACCCAGTACTTC	TRBV24-1	TRBJ2-5	few	NA
CASSLYSDTQYF	TGTGCCAGCAGCTTATACTCTGATACGCAGTATTTT	TRBV11-1	TRBJ2-3	NA	NA
CASSLPGSYEQYF	TGTGCCAGCAGCTTACCTGGGTCCTACGAGCAGTACTTC	TRBV7-9	TRBJ2-7	few	NA
CASVVGPSSYNEQFF	TGTGCCAGCGTCGTGGGTCCGAGCTCCTACAATGAGCAGTTCTTC	TRBV7-8	TRBJ2-1	many	NA
CASSHRVPSGNFSGNTIYF	TGTGCCAGCAGCCATCGGGTCCCATCGGGAAACTTCTCTGGAAACACCATATATTTT	TRBV3-1	TRBJ1-3	few	NA
CASSSVTGAVYEQYF	TGTGCCAGCAGTTCGGTGACAGGGGCCGTCTACGAGCAGTACTTC	TRBV27	TRBJ2-7	few	TRBD1
CASSYEWSSYNEQFF	TGTGCCAGCAGTTACGAATGGAGCTCCTACAATGAGCAGTTCTTC	TRBV6-6	TRBJ2-1	many	NA
CASSQDPLNEQYF	TGCGCCAGCAGCCAAGATCCCCTGAACGAGCAGTACTTC	TRBV4-1	TRBJ2-7	NA	NA
CASSIGASSPGELFF	TGTGCCAGCAGCATAGGGGCCTCGTCCCCCGGGGAGCTGTTTTTT	TRBV5-4	TRBJ2-2	NA	NA
CASSFLRIGTQYF	TGTGCCAGCAGTTTCCTTCGGATAGGGACCCAGTACTTC	TRBV12-3/TRBV12-4	TRBJ2-5	NA	NA
CASSQDDLFGAGGRETQYF	TGCGCCAGCAGCCAAGATGATCTATTTGGGGCAGGGGGCCGCGAGACCCAGTACTTC	TRBV4-1	TRBJ2-5	NA	TRBD1
CASSPAGVRTEAFF	TGCGCCAGCAGCCCTGCCGGGGTGAGGACTGAAGCTTTCTTT	TRBV4-3	TRBJ1-1	few	NA
CSVEGGTAPYEQYF	TGCAGCGTTGAAGGAGGGACAGCTCCCTACGAGCAGTACTTC	TRBV29-1	TRBJ2-7	few	TRBD1
CASSSGLAYEQYF	TGTGCCAGCAGTTCAGGACTAGCCTACGAGCAGTACTTC	TRBV27	TRBJ2-7	few	TRBD2
CASSLTGPKGSYEQYF	TGTGCCAGCAGCTTAACAGGCCCCAAGGGATCCTACGAGCAGTACTTC	TRBV7-3	TRBJ2-7	NA	NA
CASRTRLAGDRGEQFF	TGTGCCAGCAGGACGCGACTAGCGGGGGACCGGGGTGAGCAGTTCTTC	TRBV7-8	TRBJ2-1	NA	TRBD2
CASSSKRAGPYNEQFF	TGTGCCAGCAGCTCTAAGAGGGCTGGGCCTTACAATGAGCAGTTCTTC	TRBV7-8	TRBJ2-1	NA	NA
CASSDANQPQHF	TGTGCCAGCAGTGATGCGAATCAGCCCCAGCATTTT	TRBV2	TRBJ1-5	NA	NA
CAWIPGLAGDEQFF	TGTGCCTGGATTCCGGGACTAGCGGGAGATGAGCAGTTCTTC	TRBV30	TRBJ2-1	NA	TRBD2
CASSLDRGGQPQHF	TGTGCCAGCAGCCTCGACAGGGGGGGTCAGCCCCAGCATTTT	TRBV2	TRBJ1-5	few	TRBD1
CSVARNRATGETQYF	TGCAGCGTTGCACGGAACCGGGCGACGGGTGAGACCCAGTACTTC	TRBV29-1	TRBJ2-5	many	NA
CASIYDRGPGNTIYF	TGTGCCAGCATCTATGACAGGGGGCCCGGAAACACCATATATTTT	TRBV12-3/TRBV12-4	TRBJ1-3	NA	TRBD1
CSVSQGLYNEQFF	TGCAGCGTCTCACAGGGGCTGTACAATGAGCAGTTCTTC	TRBV29-1	TRBJ2-1	few	TRBD1
CASSPQGQGSTDTQYF	TGTGCCAGCAGCCCCCAGGGGCAGGGCAGCACAGATACGCAGTATTTT	TRBV14	TRBJ2-3	few	NA
CASSQDRGPGKETQYF	TGTGCCAGCAGCCAGGACAGGGGGCCCGGAAAAGAGACCCAGTACTTC	TRBV7-6	TRBJ2-5	few	TRBD1
CALTGLSYNEQFF	TGTGCCTTGACGGGACTCTCCTACAATGAGCAGTTCTTC	TRBV30	TRBJ2-1	few	NA
CASSVGDSNEQYF	TGTGCCAGCAGCGTAGGCGATAGTAACGAGCAGTACTTC	TRBV9	TRBJ2-7	few	NA